This T cell receptor beta chain emerged from a study of blood T cell repertoires in COVID-19. In the study overall: Material from acute and convalescent COVID-19 was sourced from the United States, Italy and Spain. PBMCs, B-cell-depleted T cells, or T cells were the source of the cDNA or gDNA that made up the material.

The germline gives CDR1 MNHEY, CDR2 SVGEGT. V lost 3 bases to trimming and J lost 0 bases, with 9 bases between them. The CDR3 is 15 amino acids. Original analysis: Estimates of nucleated cell counts were drawn from the amplification of reference gene primers. This table comes from immunoSEQ multiplex PCR, and its TCRdb copy is limited to in-frame clones, with some not included. From that table come the V and J calls and clone size; the DNA was used to work out D and trimming. The data contain 300,000 or so clones, roughly 86% of them singletons. What was sequenced was peripheral blood. V gene TRBV6-2 or TRBV6-3 combines with J gene TRBJ2-1; tentative D call: TRBD2 (5 bases). The TCR comes from a woman in her 50s with acute or convalescent COVID-19. The DNA of the CDR3 is TGTGCCAGCAGTTATTCGAGGGACTCCTACAATGAGCAGTTCTTC. It is translated as CASSYSRDSYNEQFF.